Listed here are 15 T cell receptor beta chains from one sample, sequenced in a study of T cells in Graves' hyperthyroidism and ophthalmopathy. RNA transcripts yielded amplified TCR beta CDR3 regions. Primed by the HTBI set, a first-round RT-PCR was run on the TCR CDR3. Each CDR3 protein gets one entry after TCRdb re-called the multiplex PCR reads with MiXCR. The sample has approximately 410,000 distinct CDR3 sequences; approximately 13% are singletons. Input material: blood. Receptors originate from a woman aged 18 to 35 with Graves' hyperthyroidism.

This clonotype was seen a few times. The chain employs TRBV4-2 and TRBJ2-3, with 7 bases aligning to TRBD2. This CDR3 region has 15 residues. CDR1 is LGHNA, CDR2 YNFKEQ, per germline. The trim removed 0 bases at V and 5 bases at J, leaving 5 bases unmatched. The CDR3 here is CASSQEVVAGDTQYF. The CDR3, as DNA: TGTGCCAGCAGCCAAGAAGTGGTAGCGGGAGATACGCAGTATTTT.

CDR3 bases: TGTGCCAGCAGTTTTGGACTAGCGTGGAGGGGTGAGCAGTTCTTC. Its translation: CASSFGLAWRGEQFF. The rearrangement uses TRBV27 and TRBJ2-1; 9 bases are shared with TRBD2. The CDR3 has 15 amino acids. V lost 3 bases and J lost 9; bases outside the gene matches: 9. Germline values: CDR1 MNHEY, CDR2 SMNVEV (reference sequence).

The CDR3 loop is CASRFTEGRYGYTF. In DNA form, the CDR3 reads TGTGCCAGCAGGTTCACAGAGGGTCGTTATGGCTACACCTTC. The chain couples TRBV13 to TRBJ1-2; D gene ambiguous. Trimming took off 6 bases at V and 5 bases at J, with 16 bases between the two ends. Looked up from germline, CDR1 is PRHDT and CDR2 is FYEKMQ (reference sequence). This CDR3 is built from 14 residues.

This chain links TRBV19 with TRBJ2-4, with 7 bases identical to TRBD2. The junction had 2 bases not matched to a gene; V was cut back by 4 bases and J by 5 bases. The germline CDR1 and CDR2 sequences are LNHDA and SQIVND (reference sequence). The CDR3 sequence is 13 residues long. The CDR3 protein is CASSRLAENIQYF. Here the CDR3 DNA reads TGTGCCAGTAGTAGGCTAGCGGAAAACATTCAGTACTTC.

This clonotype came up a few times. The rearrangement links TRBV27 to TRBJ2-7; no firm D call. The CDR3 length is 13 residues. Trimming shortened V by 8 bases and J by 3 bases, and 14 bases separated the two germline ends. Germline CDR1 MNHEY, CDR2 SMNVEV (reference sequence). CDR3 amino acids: CASASSPHYEQYF. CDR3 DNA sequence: TGTGCCAGCGCTTCGAGCCCCCACTACGAGCAGTACTTC.

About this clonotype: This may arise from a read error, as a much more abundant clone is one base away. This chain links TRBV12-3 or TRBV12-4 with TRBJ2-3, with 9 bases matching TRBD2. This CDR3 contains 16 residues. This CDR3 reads CTSSFWAGGVKDTQYF. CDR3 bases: TGTACCAGCAGTTTCTGGGCGGGAGGGGTTAAAGATACGCAGTATTTT.

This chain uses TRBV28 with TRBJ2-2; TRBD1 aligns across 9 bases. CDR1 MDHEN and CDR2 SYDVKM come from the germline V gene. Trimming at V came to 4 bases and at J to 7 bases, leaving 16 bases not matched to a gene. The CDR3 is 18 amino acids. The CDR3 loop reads CASSSSDAGTGKLGELFF. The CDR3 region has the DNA TGTGCCAGCAGTTCCTCAGATGCCGGGACAGGGAAACTCGGGGAGCTGTTTTTT. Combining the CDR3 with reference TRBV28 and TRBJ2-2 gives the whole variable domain DVKVTQSSRYLVKRTGEKVFLECVQDMDHENMFWYRQDPGLGLRLIYFSYDVKMKEKGDIPEGYSVSREKKERFSLILESASTNQTSMYLCASSSSDAGTGKLGELFFGEGSRLTVL.

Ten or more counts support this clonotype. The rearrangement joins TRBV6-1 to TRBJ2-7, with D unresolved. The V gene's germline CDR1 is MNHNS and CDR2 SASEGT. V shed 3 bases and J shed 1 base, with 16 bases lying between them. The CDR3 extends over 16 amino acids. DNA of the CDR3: TGTGCCAGCAGTGATTTAGTTCCCACACAGTCCTACGAGCAGTACTTC. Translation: CASSDLVPTQSYEQYF.

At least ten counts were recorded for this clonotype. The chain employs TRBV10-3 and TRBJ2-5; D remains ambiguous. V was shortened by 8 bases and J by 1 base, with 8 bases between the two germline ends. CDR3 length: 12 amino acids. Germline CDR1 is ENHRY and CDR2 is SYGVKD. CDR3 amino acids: CAIGVTQETQYF. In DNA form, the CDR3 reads TGTGCCATCGGGGTGACCCAAGAGACCCAGTACTTC.

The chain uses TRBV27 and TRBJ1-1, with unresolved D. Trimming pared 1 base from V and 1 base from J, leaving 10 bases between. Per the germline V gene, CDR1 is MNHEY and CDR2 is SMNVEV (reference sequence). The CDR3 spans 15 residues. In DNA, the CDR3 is TGTGCCAGCAGTTTATTGGACCGGCGGAACACTGAAGCTTTCTTT. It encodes CASSLLDRRNTEAFF.

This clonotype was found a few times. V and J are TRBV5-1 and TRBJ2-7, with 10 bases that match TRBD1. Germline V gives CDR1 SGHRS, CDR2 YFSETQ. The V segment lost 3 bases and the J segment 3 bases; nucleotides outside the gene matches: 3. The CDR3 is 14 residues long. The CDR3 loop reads CASSSGQGFYEQYF. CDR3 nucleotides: TGCGCCAGCAGCTCGGGACAGGGGTTCTACGAGCAGTACTTC.

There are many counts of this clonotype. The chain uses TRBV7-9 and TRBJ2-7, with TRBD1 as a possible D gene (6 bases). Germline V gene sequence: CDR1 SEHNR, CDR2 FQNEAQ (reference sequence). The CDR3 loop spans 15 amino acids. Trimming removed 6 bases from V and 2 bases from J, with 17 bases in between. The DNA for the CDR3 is TGTGCCAGCAGTCTCGGGGACACCCAAACCTACGAGCAGTACTTC. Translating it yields CASSLGDTQTYEQYF.

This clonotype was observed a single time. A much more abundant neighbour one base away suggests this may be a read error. CDR3 coding DNA: TGTGCCAGCTCACCCTTGGGGGGCGCTTTCTACGAGCAGTACTTC. It yields the protein CASSPLGGAFYEQYF. The chain has TRBV18 and TRBJ2-7, with D perhaps given as TRBD1 or TRBD2 (6 bases each). Per germline, CDR1 KGHSH and CDR2 LQKENI. The ends were cut back, 3 bases at V and 3 bases at J, with 15 bases in the middle. The CDR3 sequence is 15 residues long.

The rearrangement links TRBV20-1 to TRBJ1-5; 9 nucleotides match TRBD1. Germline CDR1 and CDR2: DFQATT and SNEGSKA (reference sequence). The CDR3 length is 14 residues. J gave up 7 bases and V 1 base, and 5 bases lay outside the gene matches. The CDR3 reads CSARGPGQGQPQHF. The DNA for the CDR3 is TGCAGTGCTAGAGGGCCGGGACAGGGACAGCCCCAGCATTTT.

The CDR3 nucleotides are TGCAGCGTTGAAAGGAGGACCGACAATGAGCAGTTCTTC. This sequence encodes CSVERRTDNEQFF. The chain combines TRBV29-1 with TRBJ2-1, with a possible D match to TRBD2 (5 bases). CDR1 SQVTM and CDR2 ANQGSEA come from the germline V gene. There are 13 residues in the CDR3. The V gene lost 2 bases and the J gene lost 5 bases, with 10 bases spanning the gap.